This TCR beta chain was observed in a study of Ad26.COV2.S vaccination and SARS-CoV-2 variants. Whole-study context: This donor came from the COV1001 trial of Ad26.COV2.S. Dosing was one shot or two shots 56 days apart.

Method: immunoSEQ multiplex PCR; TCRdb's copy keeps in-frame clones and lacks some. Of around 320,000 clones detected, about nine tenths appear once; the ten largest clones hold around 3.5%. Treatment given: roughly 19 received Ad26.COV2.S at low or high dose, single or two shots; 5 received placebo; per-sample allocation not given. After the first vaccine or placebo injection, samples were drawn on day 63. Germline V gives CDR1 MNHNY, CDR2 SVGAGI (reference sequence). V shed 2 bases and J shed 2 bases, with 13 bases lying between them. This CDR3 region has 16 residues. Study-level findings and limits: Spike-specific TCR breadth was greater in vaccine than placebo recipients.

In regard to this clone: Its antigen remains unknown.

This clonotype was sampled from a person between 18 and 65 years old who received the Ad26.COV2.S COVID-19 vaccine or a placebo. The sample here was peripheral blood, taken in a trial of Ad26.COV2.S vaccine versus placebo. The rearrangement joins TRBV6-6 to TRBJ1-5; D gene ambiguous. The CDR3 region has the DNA TGTGCCAGCAGTTACGTCCCTAGCAAGGGCAATCAGCCCCAGCATTTT. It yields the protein CASSYVPSKGNQPQHF.